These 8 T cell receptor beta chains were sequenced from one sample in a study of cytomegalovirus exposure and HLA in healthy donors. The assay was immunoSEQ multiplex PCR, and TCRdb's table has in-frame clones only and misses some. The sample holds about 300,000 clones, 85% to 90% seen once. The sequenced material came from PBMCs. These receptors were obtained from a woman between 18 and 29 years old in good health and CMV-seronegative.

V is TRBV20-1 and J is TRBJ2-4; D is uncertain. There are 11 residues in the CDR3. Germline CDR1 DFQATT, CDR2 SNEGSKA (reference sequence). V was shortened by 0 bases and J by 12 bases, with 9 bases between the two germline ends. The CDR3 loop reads CSARDEINQYF. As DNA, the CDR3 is TGCAGTGCTAGAGATGAGATCAATCAGTACTTC.

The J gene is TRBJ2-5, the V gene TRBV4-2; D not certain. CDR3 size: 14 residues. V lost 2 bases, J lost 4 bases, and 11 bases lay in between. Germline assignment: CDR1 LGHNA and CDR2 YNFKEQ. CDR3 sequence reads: CASSQSVQAETQYF. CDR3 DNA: TGTGCCAGCAGCCAATCCGTTCAGGCAGAGACCCAGTACTTC.

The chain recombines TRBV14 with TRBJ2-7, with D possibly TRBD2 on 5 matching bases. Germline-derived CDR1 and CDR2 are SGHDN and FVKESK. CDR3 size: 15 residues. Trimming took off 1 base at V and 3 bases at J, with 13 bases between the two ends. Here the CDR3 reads CASSQVPRTHYEQYF. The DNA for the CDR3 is TGTGCCAGCAGCCAAGTTCCAAGGACTCACTACGAGCAGTACTTC.

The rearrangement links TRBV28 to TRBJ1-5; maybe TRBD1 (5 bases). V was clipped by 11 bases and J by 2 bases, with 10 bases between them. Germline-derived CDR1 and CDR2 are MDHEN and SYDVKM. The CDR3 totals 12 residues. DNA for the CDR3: TGTGCCGGGGGGGGTGGCAATCAGCCCCAGCATTTT. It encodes CAGGGGNQPQHF. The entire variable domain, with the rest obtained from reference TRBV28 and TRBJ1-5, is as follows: DVKVTQSSRYLVKRTGEKVFLECVQDMDHENMFWYRQDPGLGLRLIYFSYDVKMKEKGDIPEGYSVSREKKERFSLILESASTNQTSMYLCAGGGGNQPQHFGDGTRLSIL.

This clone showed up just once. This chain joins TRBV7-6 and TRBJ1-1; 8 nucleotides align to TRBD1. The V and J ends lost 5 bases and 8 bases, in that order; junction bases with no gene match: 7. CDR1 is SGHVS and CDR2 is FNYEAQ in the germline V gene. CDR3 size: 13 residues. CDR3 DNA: TGTGCCAGCAGCCTCGACAGGGGTTCGGAAGCTTTCTTT. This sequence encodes CASSLDRGSEAFF. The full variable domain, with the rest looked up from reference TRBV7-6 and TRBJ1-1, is GAGVSQSPRYKVTKRGQDVALRCDPISGHVSLYWYRQALGQGPEFLTYFNYEAQQDKSGLPNDRFSAERPEGSISTLTIQRTEQRDSAMYRCASSLDRGSEAFFGQGTRLTVV.

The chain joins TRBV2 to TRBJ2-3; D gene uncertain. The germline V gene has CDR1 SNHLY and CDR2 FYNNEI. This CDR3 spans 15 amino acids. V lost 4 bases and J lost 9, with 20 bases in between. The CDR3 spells CASSVQTPSTSTQYF. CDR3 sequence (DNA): TGTGCCAGCAGTGTTCAGACACCCTCCACGTCCACGCAGTATTTT.

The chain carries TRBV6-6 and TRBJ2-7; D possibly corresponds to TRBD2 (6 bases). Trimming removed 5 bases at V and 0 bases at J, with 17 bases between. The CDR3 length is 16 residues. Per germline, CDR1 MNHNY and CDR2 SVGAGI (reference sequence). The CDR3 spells CASSRSPAGLSYEQYF. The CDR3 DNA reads TGTGCCAGCAGTAGGAGTCCAGCGGGTCTCTCCTACGAGCAGTACTTC.

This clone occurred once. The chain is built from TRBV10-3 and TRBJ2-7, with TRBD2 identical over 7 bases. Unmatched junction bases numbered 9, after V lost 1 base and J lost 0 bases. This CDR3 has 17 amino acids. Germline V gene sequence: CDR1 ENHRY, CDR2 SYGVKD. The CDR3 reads CAISEWRRGTNSYEQYF. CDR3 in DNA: TGTGCCATCAGTGAGTGGAGGCGGGGGACCAACTCCTACGAGCAGTACTTC.